This TCR beta chain derives from a study of PD-L1 blockade in urothelial cancer. Looking at the study overall: Atezolizumab therapy began for patients in 2014, dosed at 1,200 mg intravenously every 3 weeks. Blood samples had a median of approximately 150,000 T cells, roughly 83,000 unique TCRs, and clonality 0.08 to 0.085.

This table comes from immunoSEQ multiplex PCR, and its TCRdb copy is limited to in-frame clones, with some not included. This sample has about 57,000 clones, with more than 80% found just once. The CDR3 length is 18 residues. From germline, CDR1 is SGHDT and CDR2 YYEEEE. After removal of 0 bases from V and 2 bases from J, the junction contained 11 bases not matched to a gene. As to time point: pretreatment peripheral blood. Here the sequenced sample was PBMCs, taken around atezolizumab (anti-PD-L1) treatment. This rearrangement joins TRBV5-6 to TRBJ2-3; 8 nucleotides agree with TRBD2. The clonotype comes from a man aged 65-85 years with urothelial cancer. CDR3 sequence reads: CASSLVGVGGGNTDTQYF. CDR3 DNA: TGTGCCAGCAGCTTGGTCGGCGTCGGCGGGGGGAACACAGATACGCAGTATTTT.